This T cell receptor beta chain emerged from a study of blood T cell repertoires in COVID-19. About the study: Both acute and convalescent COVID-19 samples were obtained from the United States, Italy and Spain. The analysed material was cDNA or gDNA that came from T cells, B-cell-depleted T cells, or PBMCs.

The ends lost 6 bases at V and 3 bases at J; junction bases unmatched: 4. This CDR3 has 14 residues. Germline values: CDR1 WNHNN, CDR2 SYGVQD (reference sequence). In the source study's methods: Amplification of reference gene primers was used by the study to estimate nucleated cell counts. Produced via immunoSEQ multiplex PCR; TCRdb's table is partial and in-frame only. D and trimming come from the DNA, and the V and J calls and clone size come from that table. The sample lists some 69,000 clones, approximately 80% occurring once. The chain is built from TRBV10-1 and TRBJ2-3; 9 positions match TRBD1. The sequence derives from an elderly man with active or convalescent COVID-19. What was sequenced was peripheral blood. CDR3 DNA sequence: TGCGCCAGCAGCGAGGACAGGGGTACAGATACGCAGTATTTT. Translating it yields CASSEDRGTDTQYF.